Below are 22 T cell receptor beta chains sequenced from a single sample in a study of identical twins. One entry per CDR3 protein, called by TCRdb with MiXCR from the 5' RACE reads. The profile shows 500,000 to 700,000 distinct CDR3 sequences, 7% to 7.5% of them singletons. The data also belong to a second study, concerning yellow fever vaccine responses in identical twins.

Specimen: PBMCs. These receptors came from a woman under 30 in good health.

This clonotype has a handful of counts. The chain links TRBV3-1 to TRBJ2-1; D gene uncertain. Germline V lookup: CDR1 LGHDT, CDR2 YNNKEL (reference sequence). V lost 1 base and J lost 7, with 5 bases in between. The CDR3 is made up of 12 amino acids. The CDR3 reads CASSQVTNEQFF. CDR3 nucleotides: TGTGCCAGCAGCCAAGTTACGAATGAGCAGTTCTTC.

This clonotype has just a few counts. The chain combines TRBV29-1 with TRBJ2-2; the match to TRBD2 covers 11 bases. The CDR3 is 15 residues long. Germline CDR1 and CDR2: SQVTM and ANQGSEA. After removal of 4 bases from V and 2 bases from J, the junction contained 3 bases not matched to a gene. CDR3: CSVVSGRANTGELFF. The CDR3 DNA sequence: TGCAGCGTTGTTAGCGGGAGGGCCAACACCGGGGAGCTGTTTTTT.

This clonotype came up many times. The CDR3 region is CASSSGVETQYF. The CDR3 coding sequence is TGTGCCAGCAGTAGCGGGGTAGAGACCCAGTACTTC. The genes are TRBV28 and TRBJ2-5, with TRBD2 identical over 7 bases. The V gene's germline CDR1 is MDHEN and CDR2 SYDVKM. This CDR3 comprises 12 residues. J was trimmed by 4 bases and V by 5 bases; bases with no gene match: 1.

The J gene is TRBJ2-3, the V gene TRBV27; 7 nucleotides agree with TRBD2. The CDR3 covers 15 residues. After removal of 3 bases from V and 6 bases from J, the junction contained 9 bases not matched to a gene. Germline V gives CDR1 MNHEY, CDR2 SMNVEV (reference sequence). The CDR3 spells CASSLWEGLSDTQYF. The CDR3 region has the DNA TGTGCCAGCAGTTTGTGGGAGGGCCTATCGGATACGCAGTATTTT.

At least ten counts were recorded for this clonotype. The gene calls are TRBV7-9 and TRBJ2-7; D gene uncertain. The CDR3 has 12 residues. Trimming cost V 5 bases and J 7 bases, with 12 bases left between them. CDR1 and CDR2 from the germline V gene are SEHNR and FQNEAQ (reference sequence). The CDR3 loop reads CASSRPQKEQYF. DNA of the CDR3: TGTGCCAGCAGCCGCCCCCAAAAGGAGCAGTACTTC.

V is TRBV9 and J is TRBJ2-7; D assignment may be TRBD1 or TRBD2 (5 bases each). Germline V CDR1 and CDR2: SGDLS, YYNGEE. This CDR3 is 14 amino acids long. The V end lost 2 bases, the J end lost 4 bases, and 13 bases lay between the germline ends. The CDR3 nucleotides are TGTGCCAGCAGCGTCGGGACGGTTAAGTACGAGCAGTACTTC. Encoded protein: CASSVGTVKYEQYF.

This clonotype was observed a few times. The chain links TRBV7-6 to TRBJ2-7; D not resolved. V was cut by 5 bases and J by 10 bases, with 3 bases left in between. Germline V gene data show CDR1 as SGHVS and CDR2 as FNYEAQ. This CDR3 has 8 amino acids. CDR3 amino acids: CASSIQYV. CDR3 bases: TGTGCCAGCAGCATACAGTACGTC.

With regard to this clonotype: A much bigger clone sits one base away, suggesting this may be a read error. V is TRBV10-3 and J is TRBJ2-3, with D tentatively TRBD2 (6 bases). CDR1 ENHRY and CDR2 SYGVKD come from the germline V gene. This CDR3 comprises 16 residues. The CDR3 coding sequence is TGTGCCATCAGTGAAGGAGACGGAACTAGCACAGATACGCAGTGTTTT. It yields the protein CAISEGDGTSTDTQCF.

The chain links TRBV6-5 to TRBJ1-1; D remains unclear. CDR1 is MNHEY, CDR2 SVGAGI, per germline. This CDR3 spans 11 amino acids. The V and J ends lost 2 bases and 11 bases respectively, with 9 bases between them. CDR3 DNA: TGTGCCAGCAGTTACGGCATCGGCGCTTTCTTT. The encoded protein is CASSYGIGAFF.

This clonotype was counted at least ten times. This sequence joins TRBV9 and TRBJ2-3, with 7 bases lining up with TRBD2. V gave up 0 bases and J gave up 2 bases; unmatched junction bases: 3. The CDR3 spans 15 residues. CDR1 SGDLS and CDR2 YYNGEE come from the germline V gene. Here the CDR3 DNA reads TGTGCCAGCAGCGTAGGGCTAGCGGACACAGATACGCAGTATTTT. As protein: CASSVGLADTDTQYF.

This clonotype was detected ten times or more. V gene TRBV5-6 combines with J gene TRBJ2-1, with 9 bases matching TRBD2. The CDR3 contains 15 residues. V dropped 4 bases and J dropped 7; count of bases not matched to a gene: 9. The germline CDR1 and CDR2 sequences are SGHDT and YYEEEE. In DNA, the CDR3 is TGTGCCAGCAGCCCAATAGCGGGAGCACGGAATGAGCAGTTCTTC. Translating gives CASSPIAGARNEQFF.

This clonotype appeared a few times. CDR3 amino acids: CSARDRGENTEAFF. The CDR3, as DNA: TGCAGTGCTAGAGACAGGGGGGAGAACACTGAAGCTTTCTTT. V and J are TRBV20-1 and TRBJ1-1; 7 bases match TRBD1. Germline V gene lookup returns CDR1 DFQATT and CDR2 SNEGSKA (reference sequence). There are 14 residues in the CDR3. J was trimmed by 1 base and V by 0 bases; bases with no gene match: 2.

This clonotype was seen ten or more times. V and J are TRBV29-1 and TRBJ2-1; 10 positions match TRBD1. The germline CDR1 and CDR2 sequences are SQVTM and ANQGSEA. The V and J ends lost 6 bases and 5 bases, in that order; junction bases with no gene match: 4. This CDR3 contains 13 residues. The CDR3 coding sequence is TGCAGCGTCGCGGGACAGGGGCACAATGAGCAGTTCTTC. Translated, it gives CSVAGQGHNEQFF.

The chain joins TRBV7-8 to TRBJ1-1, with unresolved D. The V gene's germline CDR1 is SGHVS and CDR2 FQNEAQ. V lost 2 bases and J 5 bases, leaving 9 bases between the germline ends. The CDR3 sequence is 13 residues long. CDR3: CASSLKSWTEAFF. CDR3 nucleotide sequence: TGTGCCAGCAGCTTAAAGAGTTGGACTGAAGCTTTCTTT.

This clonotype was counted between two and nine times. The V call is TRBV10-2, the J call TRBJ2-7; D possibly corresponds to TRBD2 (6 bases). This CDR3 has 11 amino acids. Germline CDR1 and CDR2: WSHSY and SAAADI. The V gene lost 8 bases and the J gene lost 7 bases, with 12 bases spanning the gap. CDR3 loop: CASGFGREQYF. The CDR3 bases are TGCGCCAGCGGCTTTGGGAGGGAGCAGTACTTC.

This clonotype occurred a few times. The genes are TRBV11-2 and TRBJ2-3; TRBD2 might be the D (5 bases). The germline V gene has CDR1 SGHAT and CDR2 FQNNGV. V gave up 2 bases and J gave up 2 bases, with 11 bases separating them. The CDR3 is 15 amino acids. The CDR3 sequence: CASSLTAGLTDTQYF. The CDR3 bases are TGTGCCAGCAGCTTAACGGCCGGACTCACAGATACGCAGTATTTT. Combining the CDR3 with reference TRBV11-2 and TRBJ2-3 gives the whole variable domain EAGVAQSPRYKIIEKRQSVAFWCNPISGHATLYWYQQILGQGPKLLIQFQNNGVVDDSQLPKDRFSAERLKGVDSTLKIQPAKLEDSAVYLCASSLTAGLTDTQYFGPGTRLTVL.

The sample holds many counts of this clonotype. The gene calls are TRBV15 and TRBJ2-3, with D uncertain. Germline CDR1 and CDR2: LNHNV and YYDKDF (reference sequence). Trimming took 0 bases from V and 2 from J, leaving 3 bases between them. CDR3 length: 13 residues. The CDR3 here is CATSRDHTDTQYF. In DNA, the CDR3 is TGTGCCACCAGCAGAGATCACACAGATACGCAGTATTTT.

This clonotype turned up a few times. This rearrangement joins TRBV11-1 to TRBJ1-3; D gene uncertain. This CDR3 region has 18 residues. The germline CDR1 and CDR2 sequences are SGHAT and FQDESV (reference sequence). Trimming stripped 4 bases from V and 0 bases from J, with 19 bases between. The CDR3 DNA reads TGTGCCAGCAGCTATATCTCAGGAAAACACCTCTCTGGAAACACCATATATTTT. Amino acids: CASSYISGKHLSGNTIYF. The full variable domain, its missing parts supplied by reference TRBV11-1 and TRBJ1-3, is EAEVAQSPRYKITEKSQAVAFWCDPISGHATLYWYRQILGQGPELLVQFQDESVVDDSQLPKDRFSAERLKGVDSTLKIQPAELGDSAMYLCASSYISGKHLSGNTIYFGEGSWLTVV.

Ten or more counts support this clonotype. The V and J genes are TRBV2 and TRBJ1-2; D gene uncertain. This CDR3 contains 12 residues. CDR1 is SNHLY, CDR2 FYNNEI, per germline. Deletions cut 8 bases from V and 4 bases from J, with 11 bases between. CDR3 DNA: TGTGCCAGCGGCTCGACTGGCTATGGCTACACCTTC. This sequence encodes CASGSTGYGYTF.

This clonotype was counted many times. The CDR3 spells CASSLMGVPYNEQFF. CDR3 sequence (DNA): TGTGCCAGCAGTTTAATGGGAGTGCCCTACAATGAGCAGTTCTTC. V gene TRBV12-3 or TRBV12-4 combines with J gene TRBJ2-1; a possible D gene is TRBD2 (5 bases). Trimming left V 2 bases short and J 2 bases short, with 10 bases between. CDR3 length equals 15 residues.

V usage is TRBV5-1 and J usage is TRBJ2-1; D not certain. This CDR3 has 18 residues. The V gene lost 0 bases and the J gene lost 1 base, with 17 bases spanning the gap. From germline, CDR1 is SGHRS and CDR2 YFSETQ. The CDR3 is CASSLVRSGALSYNEQFF. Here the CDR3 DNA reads TGCGCCAGCAGCTTGGTTCGGTCAGGCGCACTATCCTACAATGAGCAGTTCTTC.

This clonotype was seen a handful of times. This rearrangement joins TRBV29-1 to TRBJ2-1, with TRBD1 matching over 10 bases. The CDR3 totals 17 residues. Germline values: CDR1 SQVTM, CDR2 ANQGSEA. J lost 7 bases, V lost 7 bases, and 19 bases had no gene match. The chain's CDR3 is CSGDDVGGTGDWNEQFF. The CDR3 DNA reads TGCAGCGGAGACGACGTGGGGGGGACAGGGGATTGGAATGAGCAGTTCTTC.